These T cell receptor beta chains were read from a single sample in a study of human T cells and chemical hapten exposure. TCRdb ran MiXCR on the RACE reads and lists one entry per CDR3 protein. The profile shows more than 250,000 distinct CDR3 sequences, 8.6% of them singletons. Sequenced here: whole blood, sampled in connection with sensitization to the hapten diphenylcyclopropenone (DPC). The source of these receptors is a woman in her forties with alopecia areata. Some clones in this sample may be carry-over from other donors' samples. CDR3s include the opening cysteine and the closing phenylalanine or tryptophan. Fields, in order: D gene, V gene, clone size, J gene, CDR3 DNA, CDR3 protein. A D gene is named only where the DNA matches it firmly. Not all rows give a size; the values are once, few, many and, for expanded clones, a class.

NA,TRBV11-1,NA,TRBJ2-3,TGTGCCAGCAGCTTAAACAGCAACCAAGATACGCAGTATTTT,CASSLNSNQDTQYF
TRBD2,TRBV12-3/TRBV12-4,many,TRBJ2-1,TGTGCCAGCAGTTGGACTAGGAATGAGCAGTTCTTC,CASSWTRNEQFF
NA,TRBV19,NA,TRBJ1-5,TGTGCCAGTAGTATAGCCGGGCAGCCCCAGCATTTT,CASSIAGQPQHF
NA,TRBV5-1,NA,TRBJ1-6,TGCGCCAGCAGCTTGTTTACATGGACAGCAAATTCACCCCTCCACTTT,CASSLFTWTANSPLHF
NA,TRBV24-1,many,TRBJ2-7,TGTGCCACCAGTGATGAGGTCGAGCAGTACTTC,CATSDEVEQYF
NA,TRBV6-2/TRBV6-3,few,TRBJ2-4,TGTGCCAGCAGCCAAGACAGCCCGCCTGCGTACTTC,CASSQDSPPAYF
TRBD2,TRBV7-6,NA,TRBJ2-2,TGTGCCAGCAGCTTATGGGGGACTAGCCCGAGATTCGCCGGGGAGCTGTTTTTT,CASSLWGTSPRFAGELFF
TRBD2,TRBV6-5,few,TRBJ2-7,TGTGCCAGCAGTTACTCGACGGGGGGGCCGAGCGAGCAGTACTTC,CASSYSTGGPSEQYF
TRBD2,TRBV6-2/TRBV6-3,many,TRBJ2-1,TGTGCCAGCAGTCAACTAGCGGGAGGTTACAATGAGCAGTTCTTC,CASSQLAGGYNEQFF
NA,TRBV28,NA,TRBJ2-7,TGTGCCAGCAGTTCAGGCAGGGAATCCCACGAGCAGTACTTC,CASSSGRESHEQYF